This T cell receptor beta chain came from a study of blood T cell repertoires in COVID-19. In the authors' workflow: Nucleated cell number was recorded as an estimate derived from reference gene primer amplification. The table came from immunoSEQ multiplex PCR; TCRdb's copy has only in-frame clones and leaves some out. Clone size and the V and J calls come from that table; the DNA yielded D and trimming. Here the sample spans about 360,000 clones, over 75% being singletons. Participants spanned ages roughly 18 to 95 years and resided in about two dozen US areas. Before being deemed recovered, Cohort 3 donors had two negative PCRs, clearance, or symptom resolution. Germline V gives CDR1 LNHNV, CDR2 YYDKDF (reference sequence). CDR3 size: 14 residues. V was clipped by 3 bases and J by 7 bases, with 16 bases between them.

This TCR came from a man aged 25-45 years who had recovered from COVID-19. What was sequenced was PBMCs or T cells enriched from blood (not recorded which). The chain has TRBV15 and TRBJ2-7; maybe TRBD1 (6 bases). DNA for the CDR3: TGTGCCACCAGCAGGACAGGAGTACCTACGGAGCAGTACTTC. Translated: CATSRTGVPTEQYF.